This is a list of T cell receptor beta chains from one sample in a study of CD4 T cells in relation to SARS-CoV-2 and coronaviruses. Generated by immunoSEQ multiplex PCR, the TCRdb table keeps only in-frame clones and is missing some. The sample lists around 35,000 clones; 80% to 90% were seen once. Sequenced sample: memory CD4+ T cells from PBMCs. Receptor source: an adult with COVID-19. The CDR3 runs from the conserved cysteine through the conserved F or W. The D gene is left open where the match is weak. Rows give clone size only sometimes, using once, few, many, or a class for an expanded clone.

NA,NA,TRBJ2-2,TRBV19,CASNGVNTGELFF,TGTGCCAGTAACGGGGTAAACACCGGGGAGCTGTTTTTT
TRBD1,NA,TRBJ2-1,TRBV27,CASSLPGQGPRNEQFF,TGTGCCAGCAGTTTACCGGGACAGGGACCCCGCAATGAGCAGTTCTTC
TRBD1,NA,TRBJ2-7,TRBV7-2,CASSPGTGVYEQYF,TGTGCCAGCAGCCCCGGGACAGGGGTCTACGAGCAGTACTTC
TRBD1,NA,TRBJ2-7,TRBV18,CASLLQGSGNEQYF,TGTGCCAGCTTGCTACAGGGGTCCGGAAACGAGCAGTACTTC
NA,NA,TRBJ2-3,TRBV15,CATSRGGDTQYF,TGTGCCACCAGCAGAGGGGGAGATACGCAGTATTTT
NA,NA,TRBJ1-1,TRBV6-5,CASSYQGFGATEAFF,TGTGCCAGCAGTTATCAGGGATTTGGAGCCACTGAAGCTTTCTTT
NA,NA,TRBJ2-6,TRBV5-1,CASSLGLAGANVLTF,TGCGCCAGCAGCTTGGGACTAGCTGGGGCCAACGTCCTGACTTTC
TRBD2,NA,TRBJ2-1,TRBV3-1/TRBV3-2,CASSLVAGVEQFF,TGTGCCAGCAGTCTTGTAGCGGGAGTTGAGCAGTTCTTC
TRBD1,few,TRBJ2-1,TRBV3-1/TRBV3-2,CASSQAHRGYEQFF,TGTGCCAGCAGCCAAGCGCACAGGGGGTATGAGCAGTTCTTC
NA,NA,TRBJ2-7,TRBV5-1,CASSLFDSVAEQYF,TGCGCCAGCAGCTTGTTTGATAGCGTCGCCGAGCAGTACTTC
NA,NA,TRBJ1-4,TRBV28,CASSLGVQVNEKLFF,TGTGCCAGCAGTTTAGGGGTACAGGTTAATGAAAAACTGTTTTTT
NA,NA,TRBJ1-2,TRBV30,CAWSRTAYGYTF,TGTGCCTGGAGTAGGACCGCCTATGGCTACACCTTC
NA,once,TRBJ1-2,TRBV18,CASSPPRAGEYGYTF,TGTGCCAGCTCACCACCAAGGGCCGGGGAATATGGCTACACCTTC
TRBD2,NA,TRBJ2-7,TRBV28,CASSLRGLPYEQYF,TGTGCCAGCAGTTTACGGGGACTACCCTACGAGCAGTACTTC
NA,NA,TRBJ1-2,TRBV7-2,CASSLRTYGYTF,TGTGCCAGCAGCTTAAGAACGTATGGCTACACCTTC
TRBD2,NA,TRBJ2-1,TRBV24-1,CATSDDSGRGFANEQFF,TGTGCCACCAGTGATGATAGCGGGAGGGGGTTTGCTAATGAGCAGTTCTTC
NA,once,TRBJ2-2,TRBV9,CASTRTGIPTGELFF,TGTGCCAGCACAAGAACAGGGATCCCCACCGGGGAGCTGTTTTTT
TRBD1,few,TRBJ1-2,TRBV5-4,CASSAAGGPNYGYTF,TGTGCCAGCAGCGCCGCAGGGGGACCTAACTATGGCTACACCTTC
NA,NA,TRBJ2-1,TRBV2,CASTNPLQRNEQFF,TGTGCCAGCACCAACCCACTACAGCGGAATGAGCAGTTCTTC
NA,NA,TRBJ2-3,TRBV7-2,CASSLAGLYEDTQYF,TGTGCCAGCAGCTTAGCCGGCCTTTATGAAGATACGCAGTATTTT
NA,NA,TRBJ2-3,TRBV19,CASTHRRLGSTDTQYF,TGTGCCAGTACTCACAGGCGTCTGGGAAGCACAGATACGCAGTATTTT
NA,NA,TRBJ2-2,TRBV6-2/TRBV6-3,CASSYSETGAEAGELFF,TGTGCCAGCAGTTACTCGGAGACAGGTGCGGAGGCCGGGGAGCTGTTTTTT
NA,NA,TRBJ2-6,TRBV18,CASSPSGANVLTF,TGTGCCAGCTCACCAAGTGGGGCCAACGTCCTGACTTTC
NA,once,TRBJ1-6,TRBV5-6,CASSLSGGPLHF,TGTGCCAGCAGCCTCTCCGGTGGCCCCCTCCACTTT
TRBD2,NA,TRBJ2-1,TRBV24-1,CATSDPGLADSSSYNEQFF,TGTGCCACCAGTGACCCGGGACTAGCGGATTCGAGCTCCTACAATGAGCAGTTCTTC
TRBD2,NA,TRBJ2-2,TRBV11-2,CASSLSSGMNTGELFF,TGTGCCAGCAGCTTATCTAGCGGGATGAACACCGGGGAGCTGTTTTTT
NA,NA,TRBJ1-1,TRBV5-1,CASSRGATEAFF,TGCGCCAGCAGCAGGGGCGCCACTGAAGCTTTCTTT
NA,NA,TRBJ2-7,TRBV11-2,CASSPDHRVGEQYF,TGTGCCAGCAGCCCAGACCATCGAGTCGGCGAGCAGTACTTC
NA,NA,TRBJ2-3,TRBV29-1,CSVESRGESTDTQYF,TGCAGCGTTGAGTCTAGGGGGGAGTCGACAGATACGCAGTATTTT
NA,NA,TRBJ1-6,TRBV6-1,CASSEGQGGRSPLHF,TGTGCCAGCAGTGAAGGGCAGGGTGGGCGTTCACCCCTCCACTTT
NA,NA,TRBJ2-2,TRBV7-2,CASSPRNTGELFF,TGTGCCAGCAGCCCACGGAACACCGGGGAGCTGTTTTTT
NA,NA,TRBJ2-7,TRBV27,CASSLYFPGGIYEQYF,TGTGCCAGCAGTTTATATTTCCCGGGTGGGATTTACGAGCAGTACTTC
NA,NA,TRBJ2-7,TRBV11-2,CASSPVRRYEQYF,TGTGCCAGCAGCCCGGTCAGGAGGTACGAGCAGTACTTC
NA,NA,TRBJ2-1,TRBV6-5,CASRKPQGEQFF,TGTGCCAGCAGAAAACCTCAGGGGGAGCAGTTCTTC